These 10 T cell receptor beta chains came from one sample sequenced in a study of blood T cell repertoires in COVID-19. Method: immunoSEQ multiplex PCR; TCRdb's copy keeps in-frame clones and lacks some. This table has about 250,000 clones, approximately 86% appearing once. The sample was peripheral blood. The receptors were gathered from an elderly woman with active or convalescent COVID-19.

This chain uses TRBV5-1 with TRBJ2-7; TRBD2 matches 9 bases. This CDR3 has 16 amino acids. Germline-derived CDR1 and CDR2 are SGHRS and YFSETQ. With 4 bases clipped from V and 1 base from J, the junction kept 9 bases outside the gene matches. The CDR3 DNA reads as TGCGCCAGCAGCATCCGTAGCGGGAGAAGTTCCTACGAGCAGTACTTC. This translates into CASSIRSGRSSYEQYF.

The chain combines TRBV28 with TRBJ2-2; unclear D gene. The CDR3 has 14 residues. The ends were cut back, 7 bases at V and 4 bases at J, with 13 bases in the middle. Germline CDR1 and CDR2: MDHEN and SYDVKM. The DNA of the CDR3 is TGTGCCAGCATACCGTTGGAGAGCACCGGGGAGCTGTTTTTT. The encoded protein is CASIPLESTGELFF.

The CDR3, as DNA: TGTGCCAGCAGCCGGGGGACAGGGGCGACTGGAAACACCATATATTTT. Protein product: CASSRGTGATGNTIYF. The chain combines TRBV5-6 with TRBJ1-3, with 10 bases fitting TRBD1. Losses at the gene ends were 4 bases for V and 2 bases for J; bases not matched to a gene: 6. From germline, CDR1 is SGHDT and CDR2 YYEEEE. The CDR3 has 16 residues.

The V call is TRBV6-5, the J call TRBJ1-1; D might be TRBD1 (6 bases). V lost 7 bases and J lost 0, with 6 bases in between. Germline V lookup: CDR1 MNHEY, CDR2 SVGAGI. This CDR3 contains 12 residues. Here the CDR3 DNA reads TGTGCCAGCACAGGGGTGAACACTGAAGCTTTCTTT. Translating it yields CASTGVNTEAFF.

CDR3 amino acids: CASSPGGLAGERSYEQYF. CDR3 bases: TGTGCCAGCTCACCTGGGGGACTAGCGGGAGAGCGCTCCTACGAGCAGTACTTC. This rearrangement joins TRBV18 to TRBJ2-7; 14 bases are a match to TRBD2. With V trimmed by 3 bases and J by 0 bases, 7 bases remained unmatched. The CDR3 sequence is 18 residues long. Germline values: CDR1 KGHSH, CDR2 LQKENI. The complete variable domain, with remaining parts taken from reference TRBV18 and TRBJ2-7, reads NAGVMQNPRHLVRRRGQEARLRCSPMKGHSHVYWYRQLPEEGLKFMVYLQKENIIDESGMPKERFSAEFPKEGPSILRIQQVVRGDSAAYFCASSPGGLAGERSYEQYFGPGTRLTVT.

V and J are TRBV9 and TRBJ2-2; D perhaps matches TRBD2 (5 bases). Per germline, CDR1 SGDLS and CDR2 YYNGEE. Trimming took off 5 bases at V and 5 bases at J, with 10 bases between the two ends. The CDR3 consists of 13 residues. CDR3 residues: CASREDYTGELFF. The CDR3 coding sequence is TGTGCCAGCAGGGAAGACTATACCGGGGAGCTGTTTTTT. The entire variable domain, with the rest obtained from reference TRBV9 and TRBJ2-2, is as follows: DSGVTQTPKHLITATGQRVTLRCSPRSGDLSVYWYQQSLDQGLQFLIQYYNGEERAKGNILERFSAQQFPDLHSELNLSSLELGDSALYFCASREDYTGELFFGEGSRLTVL.

The genes are TRBV20-1 and TRBJ2-5; weak D call: TRBD1 (5 bases). This CDR3 comprises 12 residues. Germline values: CDR1 DFQATT, CDR2 SNEGSKA (reference sequence). V lost 4 bases and J lost 2, with 8 bases in between. This chain's CDR3 is CSANDSQETQYF. The DNA of the CDR3 is TGCAGTGCTAATGACAGTCAAGAGACCCAGTACTTC.

V gene TRBV4-1 combines with J gene TRBJ2-7; weak D call: TRBD1 (6 bases). The CDR3 spans 14 residues. Germline CDR1 MGHRA, CDR2 YSYEKL. V lost 1 base and J lost 4, with 11 bases in between. CDR3 nucleotide sequence: TGCGCCAGCAGCCAAGCAGGGGTCAGGTACGAGCAGTACTTC. Its translation: CASSQAGVRYEQYF.

The chain uses TRBV6-5 and TRBJ2-7; possible D gene TRBD1, 5 bases. The CDR3 is 12 amino acids. V lost 6 bases, J lost 1 base, and 7 bases lay in between. Germline V gene data show CDR1 as MNHEY and CDR2 as SVGAGI. The DNA for the CDR3 is TGTGCCAGCAGCCAGGGTTCCTACGAGCAGTACTTC. Protein product: CASSQGSYEQYF.

The chain links TRBV4-2 to TRBJ1-5; TRBD1 matches at 7 bases. This CDR3 is 15 amino acids long. Losses at the gene ends were 3 bases for V and 3 bases for J; bases not matched to a gene: 5. Germline V gene data show CDR1 as LGHNA and CDR2 as YNFKEQ. For the CDR3, the DNA is TGTGCCAGCAGCCAGACAGGGTATAACAATCAGCCCCAGCATTTT. This codes for CASSQTGYNNQPQHF.